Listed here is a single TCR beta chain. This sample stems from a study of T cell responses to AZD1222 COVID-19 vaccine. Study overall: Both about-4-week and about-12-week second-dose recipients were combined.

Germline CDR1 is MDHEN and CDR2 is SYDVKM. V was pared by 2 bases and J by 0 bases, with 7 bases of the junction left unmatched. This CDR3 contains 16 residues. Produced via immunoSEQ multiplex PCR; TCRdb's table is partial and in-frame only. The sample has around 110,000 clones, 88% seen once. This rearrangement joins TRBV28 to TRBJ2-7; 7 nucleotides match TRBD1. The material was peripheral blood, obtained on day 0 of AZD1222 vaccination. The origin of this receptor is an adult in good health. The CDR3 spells CASSLNRGRHSYEQYF. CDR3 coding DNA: TGTGCCAGCAGTTTAAACAGGGGCCGCCACTCCTACGAGCAGTACTTC.